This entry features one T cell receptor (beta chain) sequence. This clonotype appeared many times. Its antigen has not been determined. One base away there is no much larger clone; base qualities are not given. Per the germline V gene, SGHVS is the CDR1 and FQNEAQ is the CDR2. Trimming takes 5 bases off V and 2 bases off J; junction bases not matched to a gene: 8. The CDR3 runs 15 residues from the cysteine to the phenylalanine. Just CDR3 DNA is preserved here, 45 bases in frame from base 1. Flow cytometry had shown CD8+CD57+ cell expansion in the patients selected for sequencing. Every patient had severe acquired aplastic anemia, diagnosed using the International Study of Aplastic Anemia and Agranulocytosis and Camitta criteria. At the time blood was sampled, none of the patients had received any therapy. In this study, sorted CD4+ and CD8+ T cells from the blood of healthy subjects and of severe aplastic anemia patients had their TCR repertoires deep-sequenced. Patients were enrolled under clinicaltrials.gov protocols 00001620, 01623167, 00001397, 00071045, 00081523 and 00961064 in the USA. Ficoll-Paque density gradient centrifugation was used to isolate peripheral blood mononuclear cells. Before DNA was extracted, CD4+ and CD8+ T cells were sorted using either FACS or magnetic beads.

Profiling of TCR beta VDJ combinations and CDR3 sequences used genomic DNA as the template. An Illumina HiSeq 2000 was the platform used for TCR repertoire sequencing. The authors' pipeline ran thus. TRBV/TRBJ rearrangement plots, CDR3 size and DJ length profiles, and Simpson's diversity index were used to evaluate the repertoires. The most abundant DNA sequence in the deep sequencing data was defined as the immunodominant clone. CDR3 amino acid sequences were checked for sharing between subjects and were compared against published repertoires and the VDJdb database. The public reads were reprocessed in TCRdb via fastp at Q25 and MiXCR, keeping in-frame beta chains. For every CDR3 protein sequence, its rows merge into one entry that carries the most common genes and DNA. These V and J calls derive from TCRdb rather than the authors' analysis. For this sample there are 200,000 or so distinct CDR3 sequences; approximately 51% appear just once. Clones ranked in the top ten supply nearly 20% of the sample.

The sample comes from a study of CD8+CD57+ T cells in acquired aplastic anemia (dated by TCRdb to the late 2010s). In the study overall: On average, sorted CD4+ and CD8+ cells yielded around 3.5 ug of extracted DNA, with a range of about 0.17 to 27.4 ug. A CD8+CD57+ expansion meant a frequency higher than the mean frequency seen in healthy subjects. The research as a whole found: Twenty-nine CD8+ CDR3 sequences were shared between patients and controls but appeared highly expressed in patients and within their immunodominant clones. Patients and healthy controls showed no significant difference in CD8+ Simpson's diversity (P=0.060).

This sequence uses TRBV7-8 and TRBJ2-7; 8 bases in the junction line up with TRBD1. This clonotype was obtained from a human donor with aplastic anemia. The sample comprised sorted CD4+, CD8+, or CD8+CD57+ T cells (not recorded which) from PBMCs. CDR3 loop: CASSRRAQGAYEQYF. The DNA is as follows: TGTGCCAGCAGCCGACGGGCACAGGGGGCCTACGAGCAGTACTTC.